One and the same sample provided the 2 T cell receptor beta chains below, sequenced in a study of blood T cell repertoires in COVID-19. The data were produced by immunoSEQ multiplex PCR, yet TCRdb's version contains in-frame clones alone and is incomplete. Of a few hundred thousand clones in the sample, more than 85% were seen once. Sample: peripheral blood. These receptors were taken from a man younger than 35 with active or convalescent COVID-19.

The chain recombines TRBV18 with TRBJ1-4; D might be TRBD1 (6 bases). Trimming left V 6 bases short and J 8 bases short, with 22 bases between. Germline V gene data show CDR1 as KGHSH and CDR2 as LQKENI. The CDR3 runs to 16 residues. Written as DNA, the CDR3 is TGTGCCAGCTCCATGACAGGCTTTACCCCGGGGGAAAAACTGTTTTTT. Translation: CASSMTGFTPGEKLFF.

The chain has TRBV5-5 and TRBJ2-7, with unresolved D. Germline CDR1 SGHKS, CDR2 YYEKEE (reference sequence). The CDR3 sequence is 12 residues long. Trimming left V 5 bases short and J 3 bases short, with 9 bases between. The CDR3 loop is CASSPGRYEQYF. CDR3 in DNA: TGTGCCAGCAGTCCAGGCCGCTACGAGCAGTACTTC.